Each of the 14 T cell receptor beta chains below was sequenced from the same sample in a study of cytomegalovirus exposure and HLA in healthy donors. PCR was performed using 60 Vbeta and 13 Jbeta primers. Only in-frame clones appear in the TCRdb table, and some are missing; sequencing was by immunoSEQ multiplex PCR. The sample includes 90,000 to 95,000 clones, 78% of them seen just once. Sequences were obtained from PBMCs. These TCRs come from a male donor in good health and CMV-seropositive.

The chain couples TRBV30 to TRBJ1-5; 12 nucleotides line up with TRBD1. The CDR3 runs to 15 residues. V shed 1 base and J 6 bases; nucleotides not matched to a gene: 4. CDR1 is GTSNPN, CDR2 SVGIG, per germline (reference sequence). This chain's CDR3 is CAWSGDRGQAQPQHF. Here the CDR3 DNA reads TGTGCCTGGAGTGGGGACAGGGGGCAGGCTCAGCCCCAGCATTTT. The whole variable domain, filled in from reference TRBV30 and TRBJ1-5, reads SQTIHQWPATLVQPVGSPLSLECTVEGTSNPNLYWYRQAAGRGLQLLFYSVGIGQISSEVPQNLSASRPQDRQFILSSKKLLLSDSGFYLCAWSGDRGQAQPQHFGDGTRLSIL.

The rearrangement links TRBV27 to TRBJ1-2; no firm D call. The V gene lost 2 bases and the J gene lost 10 bases, with 11 bases spanning the gap. Germline loops: CDR1 MNHEY, CDR2 SMNVEV (reference sequence). The CDR3 totals 12 residues. The CDR3 sequence is CASSLPLGAYTF. The DNA of the CDR3 is TGTGCCAGCAGTTTACCCCTGGGAGCCTACACCTTC.

V is TRBV28 and J is TRBJ2-1, with D possibly being TRBD1 (6 bases). The CDR3 sequence is 14 residues long. V was trimmed by 5 bases and J by 8 bases, leaving 16 bases between them. CDR1 is MDHEN, CDR2 SYDVKM, per germline. The CDR3 here is CASSPRGRGYEQFF. CDR3 nucleotide sequence: TGTGCCAGCAGTCCTAGAGGCAGGGGATATGAGCAGTTCTTC.

The chain is built from TRBV27 and TRBJ1-1; a possible D gene is TRBD1 (6 bases). The CDR3 has 13 amino acids. V lost 3 bases to trimming and J lost 6 bases, with 11 bases between them. The germline gives CDR1 MNHEY, CDR2 SMNVEV (reference sequence). This chain's CDR3 is CASSFRGGPEAFF. CDR3 DNA sequence: TGTGCCAGCAGTTTTAGGGGGGGACCTGAAGCTTTCTTT.

This chain links TRBV27 with TRBJ1-2; TRBD1 might be the D (6 bases). Germline CDR1 reads MNHEY; CDR2 reads SMNVEV (reference sequence). This CDR3 spans 13 amino acids. Trimming took 3 bases from V and 7 from J, leaving 12 bases between them. This CDR3 reads CASSFTRGGGYTF. The DNA for the CDR3 is TGTGCCAGCAGTTTTACCAGGGGCGGTGGCTACACCTTC.

The chain recombines TRBV9 with TRBJ1-4, with D possibly matching TRBD1 (5 bases). V lost 4 bases and J lost 6, with 13 bases in between. The germline V gene has CDR1 SGDLS and CDR2 YYNGEE. The CDR3 sequence is 14 residues long. The CDR3 DNA is TGTGCCAGCAGCCCCCCAGCGGGGGATGAAAAACTGTTTTTT. Residues: CASSPPAGDEKLFF.

This clone was detected a few times. This chain links TRBV12-5 with TRBJ2-5; D is unresolved. V lost 3 bases, J lost 3 bases, and 8 bases lay in between. This CDR3 contains 13 residues. Germline values: CDR1 LGHNT, CDR2 FRNRAP. In DNA, the CDR3 is TGTGCTAGTGGTTTTCATGCGGAAGAGACCCAGTACTTC. It is translated as CASGFHAEETQYF.

The V and J genes are TRBV5-8 and TRBJ1-1, with 9 bases that match TRBD1. The CDR3 runs 16 residues. The germline V gene has CDR1 SGHTS and CDR2 YDEGEE. After removal of 3 bases from V and 6 bases from J, the junction contained 12 bases not matched to a gene. The CDR3 coding sequence is TGTGCCAGCAGCTCCATCTCCGGGACAGGGCGGCCTGAAGCTTTCTTT. The encoded protein is CASSSISGTGRPEAFF.

The chain links TRBV12-5 to TRBJ2-7, with a weak D call TRBD2 (5 bases). CDR3 length: 13 residues. The V end was cut by 5 bases, the J end by 12 bases, with 20 bases between. Germline CDR1 is LGHNT and CDR2 is FRNRAP. CDR3 sequence: CASGPRILSGWYF. The CDR3, as DNA: TGTGCTAGTGGTCCCCGTATCCTTTCGGGGTGGTACTTC.

The chain combines TRBV5-8 with TRBJ2-1; TRBD1 agrees at 8 bases. Germline CDR1 is SGHTS and CDR2 is YDEGEE. The CDR3 has 15 residues. In DNA form, the CDR3 reads TGTGCTACGAAATCCGGGATTACAACAGGGGGTGAGCAGTTCTTC. Translation gives CATKSGITTGGEQFF.

The J gene is TRBJ2-7, the V gene TRBV7-2, with D maybe TRBD2 (6 bases). Trimming pared 1 base from V and 5 bases from J, leaving 21 bases between. This CDR3 is built from 17 residues. Germline V gene sequence: CDR1 SGHTA, CDR2 FQGNSA. This chain's CDR3 is CASSLVMRGRPGDEQYV. The CDR3 nucleotides are TGTGCCAGCAGCTTAGTTATGAGGGGACGTCCGGGAGACGAGCAGTACGTC.

V and J are TRBV29-1 and TRBJ1-1, with TRBD1 as a possible D gene (6 bases). This CDR3 has 14 amino acids. Per the germline V gene, CDR1 is SQVTM and CDR2 is ANQGSEA. Deletions cut 5 bases from V and 7 bases from J, with 20 bases between. In nucleotides, the CDR3 is TGCAGCGTTTCGTCGGTGGACAGTAAGGTTGAAGCTTTCTTT. Translating gives CSVSSVDSKVEAFF.

The chain has TRBV5-4 and TRBJ2-1; D might be TRBD2 (6 bases). Per the germline V gene, CDR1 is SGHNT and CDR2 is YYREEE (reference sequence). The CDR3 spans 15 residues. V shed 4 bases and J shed 10 bases, with 21 bases lying between them. CDR3 residues: CASSDVADEGGEQFF. For the CDR3, the DNA is TGTGCCAGCAGCGACGTTGCCGATGAGGGAGGAGAGCAGTTCTTC.

The chain uses TRBV5-1 and TRBJ2-5; TRBD2 is a possible D gene (6 bases). Trimming left V 5 bases short and J 2 bases short, with 19 bases between. Per the germline V gene, CDR1 is SGHRS and CDR2 is YFSETQ. The length of the CDR3 is 16 residues. Here the CDR3 DNA reads TGCGCCAGCAGGCGGGGTGGAGGGGCCCGTCAAGAGACCCAGTACTTC. Its translation: CASRRGGGARQETQYF.